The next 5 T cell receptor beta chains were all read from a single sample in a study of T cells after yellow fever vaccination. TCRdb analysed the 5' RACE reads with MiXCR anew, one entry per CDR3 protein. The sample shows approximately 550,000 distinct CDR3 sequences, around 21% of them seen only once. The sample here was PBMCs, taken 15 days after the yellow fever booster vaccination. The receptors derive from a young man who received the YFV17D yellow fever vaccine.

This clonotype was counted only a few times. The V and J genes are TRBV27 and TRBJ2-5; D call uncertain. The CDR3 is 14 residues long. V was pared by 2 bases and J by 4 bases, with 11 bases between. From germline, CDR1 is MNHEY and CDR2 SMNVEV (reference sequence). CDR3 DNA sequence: TGTGCCAGCAGTTTAGTAATTCACGGAGAGACCCAGTACTTC. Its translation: CASSLVIHGETQYF.

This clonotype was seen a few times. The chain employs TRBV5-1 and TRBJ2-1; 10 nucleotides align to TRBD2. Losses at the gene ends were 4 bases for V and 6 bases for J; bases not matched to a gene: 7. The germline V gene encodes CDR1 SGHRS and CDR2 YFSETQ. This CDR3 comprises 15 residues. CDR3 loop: CASSPGPSGSNEQFF. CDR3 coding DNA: TGCGCCAGCAGCCCGGGGCCTAGCGGGAGCAATGAGCAGTTCTTC.

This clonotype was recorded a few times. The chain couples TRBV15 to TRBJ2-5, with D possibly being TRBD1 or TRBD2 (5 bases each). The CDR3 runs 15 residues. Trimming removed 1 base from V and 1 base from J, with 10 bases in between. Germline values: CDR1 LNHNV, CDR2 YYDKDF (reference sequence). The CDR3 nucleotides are TGTGCCACCAGCAGAGCTCCGGGGACCCAAGAGACCCAGTACTTC. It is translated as CATSRAPGTQETQYF. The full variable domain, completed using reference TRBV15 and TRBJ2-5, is DAMVIQNPRYQVTQFGKPVTLSCSQTLNHNVMYWYQQKSSQAPKLLFHYYDKDFNNEADTPDNFQSRRPNTSFCFLDIRSPGLGDTAMYLCATSRAPGTQETQYFGPGTRLLVL.

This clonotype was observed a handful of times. CDR3 in DNA: TGTGCCAGCAGCGCCCTGTCCTCCTACGAGCAGTACTTC. This encodes CASSALSSYEQYF. This chain connects TRBV7-2 to TRBJ2-7; no clear D gene. The CDR3 extends over 13 amino acids. V was trimmed by 5 bases and J by 0 bases, leaving 8 bases between them. Looked up from germline, CDR1 is SGHTA and CDR2 is FQGNSA.

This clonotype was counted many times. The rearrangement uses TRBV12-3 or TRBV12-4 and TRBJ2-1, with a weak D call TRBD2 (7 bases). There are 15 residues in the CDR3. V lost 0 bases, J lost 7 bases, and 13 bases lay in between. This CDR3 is CASSLAGGGNNEQFF. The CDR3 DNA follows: TGTGCCAGCAGTTTAGCGGGAGGGGGGAATAATGAGCAGTTCTTC.